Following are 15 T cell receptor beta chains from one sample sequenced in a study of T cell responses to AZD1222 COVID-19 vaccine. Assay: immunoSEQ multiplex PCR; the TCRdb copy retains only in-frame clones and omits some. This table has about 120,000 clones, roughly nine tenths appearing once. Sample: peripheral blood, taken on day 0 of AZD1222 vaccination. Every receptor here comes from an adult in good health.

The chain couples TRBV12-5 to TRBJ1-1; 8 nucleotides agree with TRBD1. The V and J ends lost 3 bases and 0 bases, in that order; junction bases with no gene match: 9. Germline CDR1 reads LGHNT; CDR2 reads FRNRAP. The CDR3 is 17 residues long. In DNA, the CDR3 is TGTGCTAGTGGTTTCTCACCGGGACAGGTACTGAACACTGAAGCTTTCTTT. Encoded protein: CASGFSPGQVLNTEAFF.

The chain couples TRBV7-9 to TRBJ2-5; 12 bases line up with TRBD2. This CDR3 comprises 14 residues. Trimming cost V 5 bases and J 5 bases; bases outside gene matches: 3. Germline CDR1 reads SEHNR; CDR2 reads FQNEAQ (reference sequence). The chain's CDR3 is CASSLGLAGETQYF. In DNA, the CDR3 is TGTGCCAGCAGCCTCGGACTAGCGGGGGAGACCCAGTACTTC.

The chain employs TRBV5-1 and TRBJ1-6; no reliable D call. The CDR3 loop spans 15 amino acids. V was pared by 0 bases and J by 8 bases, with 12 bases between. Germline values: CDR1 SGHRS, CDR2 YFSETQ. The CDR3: CASSLGHSRDSPLHF. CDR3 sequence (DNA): TGCGCCAGCAGCTTGGGGCACTCCAGAGATTCACCCCTCCACTTT.

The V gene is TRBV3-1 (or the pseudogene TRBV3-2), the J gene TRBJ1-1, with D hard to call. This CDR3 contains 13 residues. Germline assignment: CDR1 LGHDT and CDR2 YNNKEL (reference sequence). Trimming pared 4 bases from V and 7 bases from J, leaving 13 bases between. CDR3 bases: TGTGCCAGCAGCCCACCAGGTACAGATGAAGCTTTCTTT. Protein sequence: CASSPPGTDEAFF.

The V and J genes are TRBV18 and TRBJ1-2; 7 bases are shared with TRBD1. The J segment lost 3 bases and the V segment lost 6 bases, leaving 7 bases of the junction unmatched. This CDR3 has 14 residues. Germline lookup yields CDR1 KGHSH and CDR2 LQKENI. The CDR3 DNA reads TGTGCCAGCTCCAACTCCGGGACAGACTATGGCTACACCTTC. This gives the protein CASSNSGTDYGYTF. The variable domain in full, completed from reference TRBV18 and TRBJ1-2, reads NAGVMQNPRHLVRRRGQEARLRCSPMKGHSHVYWYRQLPEEGLKFMVYLQKENIIDESGMPKERFSAEFPKEGPSILRIQQVVRGDSAAYFCASSNSGTDYGYTFGSGTRLTVV.

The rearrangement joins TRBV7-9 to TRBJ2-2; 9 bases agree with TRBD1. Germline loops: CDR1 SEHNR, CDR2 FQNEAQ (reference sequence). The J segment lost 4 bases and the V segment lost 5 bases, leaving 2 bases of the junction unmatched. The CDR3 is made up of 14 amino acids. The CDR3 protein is CASSLTGGTGELFF. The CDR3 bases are TGTGCCAGCAGCCTGACAGGGGGCACCGGGGAGCTGTTTTTT.

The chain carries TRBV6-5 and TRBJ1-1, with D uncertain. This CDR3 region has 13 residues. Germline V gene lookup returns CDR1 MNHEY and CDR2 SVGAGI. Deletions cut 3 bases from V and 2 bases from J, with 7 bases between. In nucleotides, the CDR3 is TGTGCCAGCAGTTATACACGCAACACTGAAGCTTTCTTT. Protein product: CASSYTRNTEAFF.

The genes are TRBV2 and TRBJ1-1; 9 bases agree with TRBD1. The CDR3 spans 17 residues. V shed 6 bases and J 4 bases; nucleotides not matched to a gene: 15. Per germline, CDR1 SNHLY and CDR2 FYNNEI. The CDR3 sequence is CASSGGPSVTGGTEAFF. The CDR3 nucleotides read TGTGCCAGCAGCGGGGGGCCGTCCGTGACAGGGGGCACTGAAGCTTTCTTT.

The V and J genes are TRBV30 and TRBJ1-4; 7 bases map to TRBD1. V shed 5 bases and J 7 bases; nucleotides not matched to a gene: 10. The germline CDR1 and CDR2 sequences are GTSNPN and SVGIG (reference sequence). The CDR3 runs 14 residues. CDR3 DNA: TGTGCCTGGCAGGGGGGAAGGCGTAGTGAAAAACTGTTTTTT. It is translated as CAWQGGRRSEKLFF.

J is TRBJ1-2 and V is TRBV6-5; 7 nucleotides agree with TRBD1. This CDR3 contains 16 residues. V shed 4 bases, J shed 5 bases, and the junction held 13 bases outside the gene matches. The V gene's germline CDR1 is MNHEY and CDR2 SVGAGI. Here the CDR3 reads CASSSRQGKGRYGYTF. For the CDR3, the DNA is TGTGCCAGCAGTTCCCGACAGGGAAAGGGACGGTATGGCTACACCTTC.

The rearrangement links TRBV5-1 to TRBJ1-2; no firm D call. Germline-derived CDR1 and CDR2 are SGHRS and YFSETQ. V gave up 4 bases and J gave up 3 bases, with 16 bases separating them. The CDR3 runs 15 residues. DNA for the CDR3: TGCGCCAGCAGCGCTTCCGGAGGGCAACACTATGGCTACACCTTC. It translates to CASSASGGQHYGYTF.

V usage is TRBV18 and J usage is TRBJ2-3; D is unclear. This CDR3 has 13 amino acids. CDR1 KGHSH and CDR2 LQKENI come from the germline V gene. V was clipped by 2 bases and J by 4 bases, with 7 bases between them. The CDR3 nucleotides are TGTGCCAGCTCACCAAGCCCCGCAGATACGCAGTATTTT. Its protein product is CASSPSPADTQYF.

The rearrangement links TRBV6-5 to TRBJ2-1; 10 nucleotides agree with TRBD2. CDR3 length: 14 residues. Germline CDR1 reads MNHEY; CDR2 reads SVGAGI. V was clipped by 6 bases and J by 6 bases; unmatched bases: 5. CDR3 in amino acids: CASSRLAGVNEQFF. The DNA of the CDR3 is TGTGCCAGCAGCCGACTAGCGGGTGTCAATGAGCAGTTCTTC.

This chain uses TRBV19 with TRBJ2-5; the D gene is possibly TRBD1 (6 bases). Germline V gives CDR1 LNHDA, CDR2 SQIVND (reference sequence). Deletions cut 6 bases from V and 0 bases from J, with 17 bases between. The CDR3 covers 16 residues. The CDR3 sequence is CASSHGLGQYQETQYF. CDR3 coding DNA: TGTGCCAGTAGCCACGGCCTTGGACAGTACCAAGAGACCCAGTACTTC.

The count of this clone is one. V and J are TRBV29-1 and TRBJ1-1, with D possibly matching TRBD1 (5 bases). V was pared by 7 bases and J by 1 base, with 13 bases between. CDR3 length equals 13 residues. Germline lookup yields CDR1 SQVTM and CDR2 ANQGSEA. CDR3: CSARDLSNTEAFF. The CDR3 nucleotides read TGCAGCGCCAGGGACTTATCGAACACTGAAGCTTTCTTT.